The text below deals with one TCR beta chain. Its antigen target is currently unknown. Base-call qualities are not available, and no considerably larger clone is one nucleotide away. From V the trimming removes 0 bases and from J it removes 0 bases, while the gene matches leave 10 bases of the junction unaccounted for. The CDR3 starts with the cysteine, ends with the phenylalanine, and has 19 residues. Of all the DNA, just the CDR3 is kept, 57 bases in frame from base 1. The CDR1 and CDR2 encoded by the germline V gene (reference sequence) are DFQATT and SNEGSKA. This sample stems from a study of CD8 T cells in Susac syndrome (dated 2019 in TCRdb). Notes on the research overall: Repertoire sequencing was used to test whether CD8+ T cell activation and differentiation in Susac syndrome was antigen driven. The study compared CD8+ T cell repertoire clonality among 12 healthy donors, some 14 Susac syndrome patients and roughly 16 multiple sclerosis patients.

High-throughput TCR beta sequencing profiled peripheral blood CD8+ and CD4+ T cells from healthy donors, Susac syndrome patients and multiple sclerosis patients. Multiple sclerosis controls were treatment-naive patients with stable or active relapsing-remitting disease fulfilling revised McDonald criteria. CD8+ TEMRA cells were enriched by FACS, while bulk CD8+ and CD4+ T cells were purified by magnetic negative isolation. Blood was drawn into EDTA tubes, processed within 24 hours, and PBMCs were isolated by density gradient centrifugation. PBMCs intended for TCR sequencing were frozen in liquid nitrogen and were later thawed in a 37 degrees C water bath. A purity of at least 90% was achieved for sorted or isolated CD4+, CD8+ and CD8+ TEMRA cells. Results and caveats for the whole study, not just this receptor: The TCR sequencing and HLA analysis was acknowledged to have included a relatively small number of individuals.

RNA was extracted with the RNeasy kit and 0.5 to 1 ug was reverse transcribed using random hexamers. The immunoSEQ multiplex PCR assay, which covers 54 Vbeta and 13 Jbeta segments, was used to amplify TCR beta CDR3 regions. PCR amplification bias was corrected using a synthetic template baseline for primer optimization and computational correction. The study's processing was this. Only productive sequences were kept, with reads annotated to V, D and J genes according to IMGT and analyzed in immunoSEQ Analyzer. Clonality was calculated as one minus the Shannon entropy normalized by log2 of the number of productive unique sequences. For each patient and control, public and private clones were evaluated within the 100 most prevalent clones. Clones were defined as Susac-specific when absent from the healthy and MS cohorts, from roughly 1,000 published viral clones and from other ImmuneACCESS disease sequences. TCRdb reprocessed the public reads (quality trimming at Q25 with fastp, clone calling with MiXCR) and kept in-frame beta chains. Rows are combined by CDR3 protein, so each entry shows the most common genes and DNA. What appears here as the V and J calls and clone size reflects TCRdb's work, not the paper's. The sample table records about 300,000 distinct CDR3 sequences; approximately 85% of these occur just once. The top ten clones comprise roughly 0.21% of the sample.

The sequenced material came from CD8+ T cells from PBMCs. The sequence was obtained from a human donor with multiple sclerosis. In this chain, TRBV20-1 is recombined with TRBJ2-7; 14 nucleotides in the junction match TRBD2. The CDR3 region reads CSARDPTSGRVLHSYEQYF. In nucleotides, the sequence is TGCAGTGCTAGAGATCCGACTAGCGGGAGGGTTCTACACTCCTACGAGCAGTACTTC.